The 22 T cell receptor beta chains given below trace back to one sample, sequenced in a study of early T cells in non-severe SARS-CoV-2 infection. TCRdb re-derived calls from the 5' RACE reads in MiXCR, one entry per CDR3 protein. Counted here are about 60,000 distinct CDR3 sequences, around 13% occurring once; the ten biggest clones make up less than 6%. The sample comprised whole blood. The receptors derive from an adult who was a healthcare worker with PCR-confirmed SARS-CoV-2 infection or an uninfected control (not recorded which).

The chain has TRBV15 and TRBJ1-1; D remains unclear. Germline loops: CDR1 LNHNV, CDR2 YYDKDF (reference sequence). The CDR3 loop spans 13 amino acids. V was shortened by 4 bases and J by 4 bases, with 10 bases between the two germline ends. DNA of the CDR3: TGTGCCACCAGCATCCTGGGAGGCACTGAAGCTTTCTTT. Its protein is CATSILGGTEAFF. Based on the CDR3 plus reference TRBV15 and TRBJ1-1, the full variable domain is DAMVIQNPRYQVTQFGKPVTLSCSQTLNHNVMYWYQQKSSQAPKLLFHYYDKDFNNEADTPDNFQSRRPNTSFCFLDIRSPGLGDTAMYLCATSILGGTEAFFGQGTRLTVV.

The gene calls are TRBV7-9 and TRBJ2-7; no firm D call. Germline-derived CDR1 and CDR2 are SEHNR and FQNEAQ (reference sequence). The CDR3 totals 16 residues. The CDR3 protein is CAIRRPKSNGFDEQYF. In DNA, the CDR3 is TGTGCGATCCGAAGACCCAAATCAAACGGGTTCGACGAGCAGTACTTC. The complete variable domain, with remaining parts taken from reference TRBV7-9 and TRBJ2-7, reads DTGVSQNPRHKITKRGQNVTFRCDPISEHNRLYWYRQTLGQGPEFLTYFQNEAQLEKSRLLSDRFSAERPKGSFSTLEIQRTEQGDSAMYLCAIRRPKSNGFDEQYFGPGTRLTVT.

This clonotype was observed a handful of times. The V and J genes are TRBV29-1 and TRBJ1-1; D uncertain. Trimming cost V 6 bases and J 11 bases, with 19 bases left between them. The length of the CDR3 is 12 residues. Germline CDR1 reads SQVTM; CDR2 reads ANQGSEA. In nucleotides, the CDR3 is TGCAGCGTCGGAGGCAGCGTACGTCAGGCTTTCTTT. Protein: CSVGGSVRQAFF.

In its sample, this clonotype ranks as medium-sized. This chain links TRBV27 with TRBJ1-6; D unclear. CDR1 is MNHEY and CDR2 is SMNVEV in the germline V gene (reference sequence). The germline V and J ends were trimmed by 8 bases and 5 bases, with 7 bases remaining between them. The CDR3 has 12 amino acids. The CDR3 is CASSGNNSPLHF. CDR3 sequence (DNA): TGTGCCAGCTCCGGCAATAATTCACCCCTCCACTTT.

With regard to this clonotype: This may come from a read error, since a much larger clone is one base off. The CDR3 end shows no conserved phenylalanine or tryptophan, and so a read error is likely. The chain is built from TRBV12-3 or TRBV12-4 and TRBJ2-7; TRBD1 or TRBD2 may be the D gene (5 bases each). V was cut by 2 bases and J by 6 bases, with 14 bases left in between. The length of the CDR3 is 14 residues. The CDR3 sequence: CASSLQGVQSEQYL. The CDR3 DNA reads TGTGCCAGCAGTTTACAGGGAGTGCAGTCCGAGCAGTACCTC.

This clonotype was observed many times. The chain couples TRBV6-6 to TRBJ1-1; D ambiguous. V gave up 5 bases and J gave up 1 base, with 14 bases separating them. There are 15 residues in the CDR3. CDR1 and CDR2 (germline): MNHNY, SVGAGI (reference sequence). The DNA for the CDR3 is TGTGCCAGCAGTCCCCCTTTGGGATGGAACACTGAAGCTTTCTTT. Protein sequence: CASSPPLGWNTEAFF.

There are many counts of this clonotype. The chain links TRBV4-1 to TRBJ2-2, with D perhaps being TRBD1 or TRBD2 (5 bases each). The CDR3 is 15 amino acids. Germline V gives CDR1 MGHRA, CDR2 YSYEKL. Trimming cost V 0 bases and J 4 bases, with 9 bases left between them. CDR3 sequence (DNA): TGCGCCAGCAGCCAAGATCCAGGGAGCACCGGGGAGCTGTTTTTT. It encodes CASSQDPGSTGELFF.

This clonotype was seen repeatedly, ten times or more. The gene calls are TRBV4-3 and TRBJ2-7; D might be TRBD2 (5 bases). The germline V gene encodes CDR1 LGHNA and CDR2 YSLEER. Trimming cost V 0 bases and J 6 bases, with 12 bases left between them. The CDR3 contains 14 residues. The CDR3 sequence: CASSQEGLKGEQYF. The DNA for the CDR3 is TGCGCCAGCAGCCAAGAAGGACTTAAAGGCGAGCAGTACTTC.

This clonotype turned up a few times. The chain joins TRBV12-3 or TRBV12-4 to TRBJ2-3; TRBD1 agrees at 9 bases. With V trimmed by 6 bases and J by 2 bases, 3 bases remained unmatched. CDR3 length: 14 residues. CDR3 nucleotides: TGTGCCAGCAGGACAGGGGGTTCCACAGATACGCAGTATTTT. This gives the protein CASRTGGSTDTQYF.

This clonotype has only a few counts. The rearrangement joins TRBV10-3 to TRBJ2-7; D is unresolved. This CDR3 region has 13 residues. Trimming cost V 2 bases and J 9 bases, with 14 bases left between them. Germline assignment: CDR1 ENHRY and CDR2 SYGVKD. The CDR3 coding sequence is TGTGCCATCAGTGAGCCCCGACACGACGGGCAGTACTTC. It yields the protein CAISEPRHDGQYF.

In this sample, this clonotype turned up many times. The chain has TRBV11-2 and TRBJ2-1, with 9 bases fitting TRBD2. The J segment lost 8 bases and the V segment lost 5 bases, leaving 16 bases of the junction unmatched. The CDR3 is 17 residues long. From germline, CDR1 is SGHAT and CDR2 FQNNGV. This CDR3 is CASSPRGASGKGDEQFF. The CDR3 DNA reads TGTGCCAGCAGCCCCCGCGGCGCTAGCGGGAAAGGGGATGAGCAGTTCTTC. The full variable domain, rest sourced from reference TRBV11-2 and TRBJ2-1, is EAGVAQSPRYKIIEKRQSVAFWCNPISGHATLYWYQQILGQGPKLLIQFQNNGVVDDSQLPKDRFSAERLKGVDSTLKIQPAKLEDSAVYLCASSPRGASGKGDEQFFGPGTRLTVL.

This clonotype was seen at least ten times. The rearrangement links TRBV27 to TRBJ1-1; 9 bases line up with TRBD1. Germline assignment: CDR1 MNHEY and CDR2 SMNVEV (reference sequence). The CDR3 is made up of 15 amino acids. The V and J ends lost 3 bases and 5 bases, in that order; junction bases with no gene match: 7. CDR3 bases: TGTGCCAGCAGTTTTACACAGGGGGCTTTGACTGAAGCTTTCTTT. Protein product: CASSFTQGALTEAFF.

The sample holds a few counts of this clonotype. V gene TRBV27 combines with J gene TRBJ2-7, with 7 nucleotides matching TRBD1. Trimming cost V 8 bases and J 3 bases; bases outside gene matches: 7. The CDR3 sequence is 13 residues long. Germline V lookup: CDR1 MNHEY, CDR2 SMNVEV (reference sequence). The CDR3 coding sequence is TGTGCCAGCGGCGAAAGGACAGGCTACGAGCAGTACTTC. As protein: CASGERTGYEQYF.

The table lists this clonotype with many counts. This sequence joins TRBV19 and TRBJ1-2; TRBD1 might be the D (6 bases). V lost 3 bases and J lost 3, with 11 bases in between. This CDR3 has 14 amino acids. Germline V lookup: CDR1 LNHDA, CDR2 SQIVND (reference sequence). The CDR3 spells CASSIRTADYGYTF. The DNA for the CDR3 is TGTGCCAGTAGTATCCGGACAGCTGACTATGGCTACACCTTC.

As for this clonotype: A much larger clone lies a single base off, so this may be a read error. The chain has TRBV28 and TRBJ2-7; D might be TRBD2 (6 bases). The CDR3 length is 14 residues. V lost 11 bases and J 0 bases, leaving 17 bases between the germline ends. Germline V CDR1 and CDR2: MDHEN, SYDVKM. The CDR3 loop reads CAGTWRRDSYEQYF. Here the CDR3 DNA reads TGTGCCGGCACCTGGAGGCGGGACTCCTACGAGCAGTACTTC.

The rearrangement links TRBV12-3 or TRBV12-4 to TRBJ2-7; D might be TRBD1 (5 bases). V shed 6 bases and J shed 2 bases, with 11 bases lying between them. This CDR3 comprises 13 residues. The CDR3 spells CASRSTGTYEQYF. The CDR3 bases are TGTGCCAGCAGATCCACAGGAACCTACGAGCAGTACTTC.

The chain carries TRBV29-1 and TRBJ1-1; D gene ambiguous. Germline assignment: CDR1 SQVTM and CDR2 ANQGSEA. The CDR3 is 11 amino acids. V was clipped by 3 bases and J by 2 bases, with 4 bases between them. The CDR3 bases are TGCAGCGTTGACAGTAACACTGAAGCTTTCTTT. Translating it yields CSVDSNTEAFF.

The rearrangement links TRBV21-1 to TRBJ2-7; TRBD1 is the table's D call, not checked against the DNA. TRBV21-1 is listed as a pseudogene. This CDR3 is built from 13 residues. This CDR3 is CASSKTGGYEQYF. CDR3 coding DNA: TGTGCCAGCAGCAAGACAGGGGGCTACGAGCAGTACTTC.

CDR3 DNA: TGTGCCAGCATTACGGGGGAGACCCAGTACTTC. Encoded protein: CASITGETQYF. The chain carries TRBV3-1 and TRBJ2-5, with a weak D call TRBD2 (5 bases). Germline V gives CDR1 LGHDT, CDR2 YNNKEL (reference sequence). The CDR3 is 11 residues long. V was trimmed by 7 bases and J by 5 bases, leaving 8 bases between them.

This clonotype was observed at least ten times. The V gene is TRBV2, the J gene TRBJ2-3; TRBD2 aligns across 14 bases. With V trimmed by 6 bases and J by 6 bases, 11 bases remained unmatched. Germline V gene data show CDR1 as SNHLY and CDR2 as FYNNEI. The CDR3 is 17 amino acids. CDR3 region: CASRPPGLAGVRDTQYF. CDR3 nucleotides: TGTGCCAGCAGACCCCCGGGACTAGCGGGAGTTCGGGATACGCAGTATTTT.

This clonotype was detected ten times or more. The rearrangement uses TRBV20-1 and TRBJ1-5; 9 bases fit TRBD1. V lost 3 bases, J lost 7 bases, and 7 bases stayed unmatched. The length of the CDR3 is 14 residues. Germline CDR1 DFQATT, CDR2 SNEGSKA (reference sequence). This CDR3 reads CSASDLGQGQPQHF. CDR3 sequence (DNA): TGCAGTGCTAGTGATTTGGGACAGGGACAGCCCCAGCATTTT.

This clonotype is judged medium-sized (0.01 to 0.1%). V gene TRBV10-3 combines with J gene TRBJ2-1; D gene unclear. The V and J ends lost 2 bases and 5 bases respectively, with 4 bases between them. The CDR3 runs 12 residues. The germline CDR1 and CDR2 sequences are ENHRY and SYGVKD. CDR3 protein: CAISEGNNEQFF. The CDR3 DNA sequence: TGTGCCATCAGTGAGGGAAACAATGAGCAGTTCTTC.